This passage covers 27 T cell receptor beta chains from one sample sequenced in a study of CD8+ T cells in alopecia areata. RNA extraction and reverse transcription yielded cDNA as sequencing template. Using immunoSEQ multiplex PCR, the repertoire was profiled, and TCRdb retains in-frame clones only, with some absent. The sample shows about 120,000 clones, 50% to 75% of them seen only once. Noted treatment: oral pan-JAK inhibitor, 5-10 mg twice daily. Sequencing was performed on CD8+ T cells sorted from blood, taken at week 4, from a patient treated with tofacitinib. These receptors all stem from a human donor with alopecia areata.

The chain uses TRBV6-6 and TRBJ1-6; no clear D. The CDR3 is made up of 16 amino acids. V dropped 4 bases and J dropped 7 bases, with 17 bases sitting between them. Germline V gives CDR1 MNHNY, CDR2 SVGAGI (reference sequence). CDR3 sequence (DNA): TGTGCCAGCAGTTCGGACCCTCCGGGCATCAATTCACCCCTCCACTTT. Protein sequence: CASSSDPPGINSPLHF.

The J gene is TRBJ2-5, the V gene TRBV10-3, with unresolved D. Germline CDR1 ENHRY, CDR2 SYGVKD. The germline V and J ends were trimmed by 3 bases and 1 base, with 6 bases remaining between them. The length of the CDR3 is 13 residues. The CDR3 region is CAISELRQETQYF. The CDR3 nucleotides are TGTGCCATCAGTGAACTTCGCCAAGAGACCCAGTACTTC.

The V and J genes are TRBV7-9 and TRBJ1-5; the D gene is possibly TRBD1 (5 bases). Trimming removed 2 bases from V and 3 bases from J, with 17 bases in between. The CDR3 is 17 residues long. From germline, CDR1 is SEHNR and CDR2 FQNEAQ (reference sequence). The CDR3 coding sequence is TGTGCCAGCAGCTTATCCGGCAAACACGGACACAATCAGCCCCAGCATTTT. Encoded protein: CASSLSGKHGHNQPQHF.

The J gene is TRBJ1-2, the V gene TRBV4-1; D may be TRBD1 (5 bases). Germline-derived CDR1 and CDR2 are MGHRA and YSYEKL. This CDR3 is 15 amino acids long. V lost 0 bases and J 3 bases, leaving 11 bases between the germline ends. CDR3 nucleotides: TGCGCCAGCAGCCAAGAACGGGGGACTTACTATGGCTACACCTTC. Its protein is CASSQERGTYYGYTF.

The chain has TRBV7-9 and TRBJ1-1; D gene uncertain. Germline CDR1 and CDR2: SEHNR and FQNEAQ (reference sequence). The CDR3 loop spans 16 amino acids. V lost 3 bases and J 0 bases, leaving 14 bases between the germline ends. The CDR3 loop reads CASSLVGPLMNTEAFF. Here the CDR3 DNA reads TGTGCCAGCAGCTTGGTGGGCCCACTGATGAACACTGAAGCTTTCTTT. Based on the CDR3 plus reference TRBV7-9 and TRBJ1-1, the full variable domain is DTGVSQNPRHKITKRGQNVTFRCDPISEHNRLYWYRQTLGQGPEFLTYFQNEAQLEKSRLLSDRFSAERPKGSFSTLEIQRTEQGDSAMYLCASSLVGPLMNTEAFFGQGTRLTVV.

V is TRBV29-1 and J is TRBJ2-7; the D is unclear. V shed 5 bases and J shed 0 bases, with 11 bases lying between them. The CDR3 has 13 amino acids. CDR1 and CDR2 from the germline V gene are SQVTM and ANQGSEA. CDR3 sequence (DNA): TGCAGCGTTATGGACGGAGACTCCTACGAGCAGTACTTC. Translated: CSVMDGDSYEQYF.

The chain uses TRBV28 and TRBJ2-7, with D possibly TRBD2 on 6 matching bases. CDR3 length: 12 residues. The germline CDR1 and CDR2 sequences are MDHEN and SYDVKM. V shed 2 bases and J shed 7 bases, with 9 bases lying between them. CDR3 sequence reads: CASSLVRGEQYF. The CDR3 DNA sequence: TGTGCCAGCAGTTTAGTGCGGGGAGAGCAGTACTTC.

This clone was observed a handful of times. The CDR3 DNA is TGTGCCAGCAGGCCCTATCTCGGTGACACCGGGGAGCTGTTTTTT. It translates to CASRPYLGDTGELFF. V is TRBV6-5 and J is TRBJ2-2; no clear D. This CDR3 region has 15 residues. CDR1 is MNHEY and CDR2 is SVGAGI in the germline V gene. V dropped 6 bases and J dropped 3 bases, with 14 bases sitting between them.

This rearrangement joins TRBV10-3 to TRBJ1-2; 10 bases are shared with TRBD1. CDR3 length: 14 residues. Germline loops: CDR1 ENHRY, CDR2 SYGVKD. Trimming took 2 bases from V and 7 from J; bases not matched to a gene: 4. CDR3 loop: CAISEDRGLGGYTF. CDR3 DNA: TGTGCCATCAGTGAGGACAGGGGGCTGGGTGGCTACACCTTC.

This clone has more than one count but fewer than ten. The CDR3 loop is CATSREDTAQPQHF. CDR3 in DNA: TGTGCCACCAGCAGAGAGGATACAGCTCAGCCCCAGCATTTT. The J gene is TRBJ1-5, the V gene TRBV15; D gene ambiguous. In germline, CDR1 is LNHNV, CDR2 YYDKDF (reference sequence). The CDR3 is 14 amino acids. V was trimmed by 0 bases and J by 6 bases, leaving 9 bases between them.

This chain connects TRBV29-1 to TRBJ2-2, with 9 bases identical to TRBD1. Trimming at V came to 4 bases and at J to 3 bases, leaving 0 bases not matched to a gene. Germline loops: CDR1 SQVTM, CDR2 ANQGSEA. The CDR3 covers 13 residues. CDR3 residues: CSVGDRDTGELFF. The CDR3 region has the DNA TGCAGCGTTGGGGACAGGGACACCGGGGAGCTGTTTTTT.

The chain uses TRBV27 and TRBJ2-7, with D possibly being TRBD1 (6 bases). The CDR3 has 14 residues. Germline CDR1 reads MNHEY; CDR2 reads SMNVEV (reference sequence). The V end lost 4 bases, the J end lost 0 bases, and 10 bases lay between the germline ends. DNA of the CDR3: TGTGCCAGCAGTTCCCACAGGGCCTCCTACGAGCAGTACTTC. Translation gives CASSSHRASYEQYF.

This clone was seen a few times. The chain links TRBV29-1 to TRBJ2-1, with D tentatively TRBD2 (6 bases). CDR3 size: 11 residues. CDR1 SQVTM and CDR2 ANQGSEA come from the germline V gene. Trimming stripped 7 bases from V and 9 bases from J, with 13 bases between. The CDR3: CSAGDSGEQFF. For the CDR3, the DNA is TGCAGCGCGGGGGATAGCGGTGAGCAGTTCTTC.

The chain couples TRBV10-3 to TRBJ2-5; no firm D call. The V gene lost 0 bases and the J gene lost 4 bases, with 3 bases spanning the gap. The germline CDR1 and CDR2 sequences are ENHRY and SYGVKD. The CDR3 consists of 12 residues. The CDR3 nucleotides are TGTGCCATCAGTGAGTCAACAGAGACCCAGTACTTC. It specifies CAISESTETQYF.

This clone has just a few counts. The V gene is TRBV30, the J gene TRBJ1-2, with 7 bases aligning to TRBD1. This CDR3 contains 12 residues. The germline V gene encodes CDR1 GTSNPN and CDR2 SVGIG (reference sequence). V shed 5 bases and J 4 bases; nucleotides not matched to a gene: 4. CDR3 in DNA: TGTGCCTGGGAGACAGGGTCCTATGGCTACACCTTC. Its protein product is CAWETGSYGYTF.

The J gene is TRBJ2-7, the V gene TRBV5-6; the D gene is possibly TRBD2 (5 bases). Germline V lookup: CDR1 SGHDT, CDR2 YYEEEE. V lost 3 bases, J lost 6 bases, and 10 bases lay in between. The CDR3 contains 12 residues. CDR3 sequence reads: CASSWGGSEQYF. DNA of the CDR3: TGTGCCAGCAGCTGGGGTGGGAGCGAGCAGTACTTC.

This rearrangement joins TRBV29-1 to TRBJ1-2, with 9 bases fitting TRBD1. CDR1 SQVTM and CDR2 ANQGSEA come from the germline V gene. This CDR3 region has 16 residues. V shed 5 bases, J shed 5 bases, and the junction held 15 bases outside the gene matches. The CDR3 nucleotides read TGCAGCGTTCCTTGGACAGGGGACAAGGATGGGTATGGCTACACCTTC. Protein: CSVPWTGDKDGYGYTF.

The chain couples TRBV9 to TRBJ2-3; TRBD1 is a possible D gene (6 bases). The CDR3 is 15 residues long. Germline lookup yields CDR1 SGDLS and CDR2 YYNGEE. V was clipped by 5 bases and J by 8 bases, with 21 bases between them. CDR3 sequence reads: CASRPTRDTESTQYF. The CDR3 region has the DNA TGTGCCAGCAGGCCAACCCGGGACACAGAGAGTACGCAGTATTTT.

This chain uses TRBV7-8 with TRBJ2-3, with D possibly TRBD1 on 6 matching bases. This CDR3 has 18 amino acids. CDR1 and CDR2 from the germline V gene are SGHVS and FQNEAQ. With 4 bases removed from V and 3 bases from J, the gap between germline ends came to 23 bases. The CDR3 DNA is TGTGCCAGCAGCTCCTACAGGGTCGACGCAGAGGGGACAGATACGCAGTATTTT. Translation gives CASSSYRVDAEGTDTQYF.

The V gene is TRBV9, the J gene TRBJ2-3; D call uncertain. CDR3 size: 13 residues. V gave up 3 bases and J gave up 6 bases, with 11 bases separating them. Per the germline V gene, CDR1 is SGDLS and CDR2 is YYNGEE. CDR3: CASSAPPADTQYF. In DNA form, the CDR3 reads TGTGCCAGCAGCGCTCCTCCGGCGGATACGCAGTATTTT.

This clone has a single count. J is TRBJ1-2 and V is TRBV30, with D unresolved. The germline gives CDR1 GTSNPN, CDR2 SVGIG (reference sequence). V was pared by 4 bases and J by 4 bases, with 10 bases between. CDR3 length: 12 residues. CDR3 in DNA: TGTGCCTGGAACGGACTGGTCTATGGCTACACCTTC. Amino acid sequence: CAWNGLVYGYTF.

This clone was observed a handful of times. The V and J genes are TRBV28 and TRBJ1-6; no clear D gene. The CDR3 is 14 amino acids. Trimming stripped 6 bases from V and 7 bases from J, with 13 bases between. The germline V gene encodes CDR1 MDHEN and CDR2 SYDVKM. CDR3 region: CASSPMVRNSPLHF. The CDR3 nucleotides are TGTGCCAGCAGCCCAATGGTTCGGAATTCACCCCTCCACTTT.

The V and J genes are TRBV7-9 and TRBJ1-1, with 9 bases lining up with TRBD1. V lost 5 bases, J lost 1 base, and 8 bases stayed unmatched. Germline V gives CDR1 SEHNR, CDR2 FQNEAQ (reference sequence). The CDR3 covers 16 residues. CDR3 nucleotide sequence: TGTGCCAGCAGCCCGGACCGGGACAGGGAGAACACTGAAGCTTTCTTT. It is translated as CASSPDRDRENTEAFF.

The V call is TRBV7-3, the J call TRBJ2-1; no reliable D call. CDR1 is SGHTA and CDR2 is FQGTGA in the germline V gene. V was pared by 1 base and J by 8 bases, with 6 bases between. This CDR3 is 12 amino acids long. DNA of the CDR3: TGTGCCAGCAGCTTAATGGCGGATGAGCAGTTCTTC. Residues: CASSLMADEQFF.

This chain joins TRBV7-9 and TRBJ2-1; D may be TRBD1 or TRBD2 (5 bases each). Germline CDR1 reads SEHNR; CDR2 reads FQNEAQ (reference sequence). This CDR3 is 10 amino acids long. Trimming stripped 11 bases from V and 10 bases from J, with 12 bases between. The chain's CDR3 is CAGAPGEQFF. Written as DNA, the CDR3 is TGTGCCGGGGCCCCGGGGGAGCAGTTCTTC.

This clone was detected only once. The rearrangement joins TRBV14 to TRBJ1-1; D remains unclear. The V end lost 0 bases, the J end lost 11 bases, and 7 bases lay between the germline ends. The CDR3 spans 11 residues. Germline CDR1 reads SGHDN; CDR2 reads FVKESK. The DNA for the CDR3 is TGTGCCAGCAGCCAAGATCAGCGGGCTTTCTTT. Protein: CASSQDQRAFF.

The CDR3 reads CASSNSGESTDTQYF. The CDR3 bases are TGTGCCAGCAGCAATAGCGGGGAAAGCACAGATACGCAGTATTTT. The chain links TRBV6-5 to TRBJ2-3, with TRBD2 matching 8 bases. V was pared by 6 bases and J by 0 bases, with 5 bases of the junction left unmatched. The germline V gene encodes CDR1 MNHEY and CDR2 SVGAGI. This CDR3 has 15 residues.